Below are 2 T cell receptor beta chains sequenced from a single sample in a study of vaccination and CD4 T cells after COVID-19. Sequenced with the Oncomine TCR Beta short-read assay was DNA taken from cultured CD4+ T cells. Each CDR3 protein is one row after TCRdb ran MiXCR on the PCR reads. The sample carries over 10,000 distinct CDR3 sequences, under 45% recorded once. Treatment of the sample: roughly nine-day PBMC culture with coronavirus spike peptide pools or control peptides (ViraFEST assay). Their cognate antigens are unknown. The sequenced sample was CD4+ T cells from blood, cultured in vitro. These receptors originate from a human donor who had recovered from COVID-19.

The rearrangement joins TRBV7-9 to TRBJ2-7; no reliable D call. Per the germline V gene, CDR1 is SEHNR and CDR2 is FQNEAQ (reference sequence). The CDR3 loop spans 14 amino acids. The germline V and J ends were trimmed by 2 bases and 6 bases, with 14 bases remaining between them. In DNA, the CDR3 is TGTGCCAGCAGCTTAAACTCAGGTTCACCCGAGCAGTACTTC. Amino acid sequence: CASSLNSGSPEQYF.

The chain employs TRBV4-2 and TRBJ1-4; TRBD1 aligns across 7 bases. The J segment lost 0 bases and the V segment lost 3 bases, leaving 4 bases of the junction unmatched. There are 16 residues in the CDR3. Germline V gene lookup returns CDR1 LGHNA and CDR2 YNFKEQ. The DNA of the CDR3 is TGTGCCAGCAGCCAGAGGACAGGAGCAACTAATGAAAAACTGTTTTTT. This encodes CASSQRTGATNEKLFF.